The rows below give T cell receptor beta chains drawn from one sample of a study of post-analysis software for immune sequencing data. In TCRdb, the PCR reads were re-called with MiXCR into one record per CDR3 protein. The sample gives 650,000 to 900,000 distinct CDR3 sequences, just over 45% of which show up once; 4.9% is in the top ten. Sequenced: blood. These receptor sequences come from a girl between 5 and 17 years old with multiple sclerosis. Each CDR3 is given without its conserved first and last residue. Clone size is given for some rows only: seen once, a few or many times, or a class if the clone is expanded.

v_call	j_call	clone_size	cdr3_aa
TRBV7-2	TRBJ1-4	-	ASRLDGSGTNEKLF
TRBV20-1	TRBJ2-3	-	SARPGLGLTDTQY
TRBV20-1	TRBJ2-1	-	SAGPTSVSEQF
TRBV27	TRBJ2-3	-	ASSLEGVATDTQY
TRBV6-5	TRBJ2-1	-	ASSSSPRGQDEQF
TRBV29-1	TRBJ2-5	-	SALRDSQETQY
TRBV2	TRBJ2-1	few	ASSVVVVGAYNEQF
TRBV4-1	TRBJ2-7	few	ASSQGKLAGSYEQY
TRBV7-9	TRBJ2-3	few	ASSYPNNQGAPRGDTQY
TRBV13	TRBJ2-3	few	ASSLRDFTDTQY
TRBV12-3/TRBV12-4	TRBJ2-1	few	ASSRLVSYNEQF
TRBV5-1	TRBJ1-2	-	ASSLESARVYGYT
TRBV20-1	TRBJ1-5	-	SARQGVNQPQH
TRBV7-9	TRBJ1-2	-	ASSLAGGQRYGYT
TRBV9	TRBJ2-5	once	ASSVVGTSGIGGQETQY
TRBV27	TRBJ2-1	medium-sized	ASSLSGGEVYNEQF
TRBV27	TRBJ2-1	-	ASSFGGSGNEQF
TRBV20-1	TRBJ1-6	-	SASQGSTSSPLH
TRBV4-2	TRBJ2-3	-	ASSQARTSDLVTDTQY
TRBV10-3	TRBJ2-1	many	AISVTGNDEQF
TRBV20-1	TRBJ2-7	few	SARDRLAGGYEQY
TRBV7-8	TRBJ1-6	-	ASSWDMNSPLH
TRBV7-8	TRBJ2-7	few	ASSSSGSAYEQY
TRBV6-2/TRBV6-3	TRBJ2-1	once	ASSYSAANEQF
TRBV25-1	TRBJ1-2	-	ASSPPRQGAFYGYT
TRBV24-1	TRBJ2-3	-	ATSDIQGADTQY
TRBV10-3	TRBJ2-1	-	AISDPRGGRVYNEQF
TRBV12-3/TRBV12-4	TRBJ1-2	few	ASSVGYYGYT
TRBV5-1	TRBJ2-7	few	ASSRDGLAGTYEQY
TRBV7-8	TRBJ1-6	few	ASRGQGKGSPLH
TRBV7-9	TRBJ2-1	-	ASSPGQGASYNEQF
TRBV20-1	TRBJ2-3	few	SVLITDTQY
TRBV5-1	TRBJ2-5	-	ASSQTSGRQETQY
TRBV7-2	TRBJ2-7	-	ANSSESSIEQY
TRBV2	TRBJ1-1	once	ASVADMNTEAF
TRBV9	TRBJ2-1	-	ASSVETGTTYNEQF
TRBV2	TRBJ2-1	-	AGAPPGQGAGEQF
TRBV9	TRBJ2-7	-	ASSGGQGPAYEQY
TRBV6-1	TRBJ2-1	-	ASSEVGNEQF
TRBV27	TRBJ2-7	-	ATATQFHEQY
TRBV20-1	TRBJ2-7	-	SAPGPYSYEQY
TRBV11-1	TRBJ2-1	-	ASSPLAFSYNEQF
TRBV27	TRBJ1-4	-	ASSVGELF
TRBV6-1	TRBJ2-7	-	ASSEAGLTYEQY
TRBV7-3	TRBJ2-3	few	ASSPVPRQGTDTQY
TRBV5-1	TRBJ1-6	-	ASSLVGSTNSPLH